This passage covers 14 T cell receptor beta chains from one sample sequenced in a study of blood T cell repertoires in COVID-19. The method was immunoSEQ multiplex PCR; TCRdb's version includes in-frame clones alone and lacks a portion of them. The table records 40,000 or so clones, over 80% of them present only once. The sample taken for sequencing was peripheral blood. These receptors were collected from a man in his fifties with active COVID-19.

The chain combines TRBV6-5 with TRBJ1-2; 8 positions agree with TRBD1. J lost 8 bases, V lost 4 bases, and 12 bases had no gene match. This CDR3 is built from 15 residues. CDR1 is MNHEY and CDR2 is SVGAGI in the germline V gene. In DNA form, the CDR3 reads TGTGCCAGCAGTTTCCGGACAGGGTCCCTCTACGGCTACACCTTC. This encodes CASSFRTGSLYGYTF.

V usage is TRBV4-1 and J usage is TRBJ2-1, with 16 bases matching TRBD2. Germline loops: CDR1 MGHRA, CDR2 YSYEKL. This CDR3 comprises 20 residues. The junction had 13 bases not matched to a gene; V was cut back by 2 bases and J by 6 bases. DNA of the CDR3: TGCGCCAGCAGCCAACTCACCGGGACTAGCGGGGGGGCCAGTACCAATGAGCAGTTCTTC. This encodes CASSQLTGTSGGASTNEQFF.

The chain combines TRBV6-5 with TRBJ2-7; 9 bases are shared with TRBD1. The CDR3 sequence is 15 residues long. After removal of 6 bases from V and 4 bases from J, the junction contained 10 bases not matched to a gene. The V gene's germline CDR1 is MNHEY and CDR2 SVGAGI. The CDR3 is CASSRGTGLSYEQYF. CDR3 nucleotide sequence: TGTGCCAGCAGCCGGGGGACAGGGCTGTCGTACGAGCAGTACTTC.

The V gene is TRBV5-4, the J gene TRBJ2-3; possible D gene TRBD2, 5 bases. This CDR3 comprises 13 residues. The V gene lost 0 bases and the J gene lost 6 bases, with 8 bases spanning the gap. Germline V gene lookup returns CDR1 SGHNT and CDR2 YYREEE (reference sequence). The CDR3 nucleotides read TGTGCCAGCAGCTTGGTTGGGGAGGATACGCAGTATTTT. Amino acids: CASSLVGEDTQYF.

The rearrangement joins TRBV25-1 to TRBJ2-2, with 8 positions matching TRBD1. Trimming cost V 8 bases and J 6 bases; bases outside gene matches: 14. Per the germline V gene, CDR1 is MGHDK and CDR2 is SYGVNS. There are 16 residues in the CDR3. The CDR3 region is CASSWAGQVFSGELFF. The CDR3 DNA sequence: TGTGCCAGCTCCTGGGCGGGACAGGTGTTTTCCGGGGAGCTGTTTTTT.

This clone was picked up one time. This chain joins TRBV7-9 and TRBJ2-6; D not certain. CDR1 is SEHNR and CDR2 is FQNEAQ in the germline V gene (reference sequence). The ends were cut back, 6 bases at V and 0 bases at J, with 6 bases in the middle. CDR3 length equals 14 residues. CDR3 in amino acids: CASSPSSGANVLTF. The CDR3 DNA reads TGTGCCAGCAGTCCCAGCTCTGGGGCCAACGTCCTGACTTTC.

This chain connects TRBV19 to TRBJ1-6, with D perhaps TRBD1 (6 bases). The ends were cut back, 3 bases at V and 4 bases at J, with 10 bases in the middle. The V gene's germline CDR1 is LNHDA and CDR2 SQIVND (reference sequence). CDR3 length: 15 amino acids. DNA of the CDR3: TGTGCCAGTAGTATTGGACAGAATTATAATTCACCCCTCCACTTT. Translation: CASSIGQNYNSPLHF.

This clone was observed a few times. The chain uses TRBV7-8 and TRBJ2-7; possibly TRBD2 for D (6 bases). V was clipped by 0 bases and J by 5 bases, with 8 bases between them. Germline V gene sequence: CDR1 SGHVS, CDR2 FQNEAQ. The CDR3 sequence is 13 residues long. Here the CDR3 DNA reads TGTGCCAGCAGCTTAGCTCGGAGGGACGAGCAGTACTTC. Amino acid sequence: CASSLARRDEQYF.

A single count supports this clone. The chain recombines TRBV24-1 with TRBJ2-2; 8 positions agree with TRBD2. Per germline, CDR1 KGHDR and CDR2 SFDVKD. V was pared by 12 bases and J by 3 bases, with 5 bases of the junction left unmatched. The CDR3 contains 13 residues. The DNA for the CDR3 is TGTGCCGCCTCGCGGGGGGACACCGGGGAGCTGTTTTTT. This gives the protein CAASRGDTGELFF.

The chain links TRBV7-2 to TRBJ2-2, with D possibly matching TRBD2 (5 bases). The length of the CDR3 is 13 residues. V lost 5 bases, J lost 3 bases, and 7 bases lay in between. Germline CDR1 and CDR2: SGHTA and FQGNSA. DNA for the CDR3: TGTGCCAGCAGCGACTACTACACCGGGGAGCTGTTTTTT. Its protein is CASSDYYTGELFF.

This clone was counted once. V is TRBV5-6 and J is TRBJ1-2, with 9 bases aligning to TRBD1. The CDR3 consists of 15 residues. The germline gives CDR1 SGHDT, CDR2 YYEEEE. V lost 4 bases, J lost 5 bases, and 9 bases stayed unmatched. The CDR3 here is CASSPVTGGLYGYTF. The CDR3 region has the DNA TGTGCCAGCAGCCCAGTTACAGGGGGCTTATATGGCTACACCTTC. The whole variable domain, remainder taken from reference TRBV5-6 and TRBJ1-2, is DAGVTQSPTHLIKTRGQQVTLRCSPKSGHDTVSWYQQALGQGPQFIFQYYEEEERQRGNFPDRFSGHQFPNYSSELNVNALLLGDSALYLCASSPVTGGLYGYTFGSGTRLTVV.

The V call is TRBV9, the J call TRBJ2-5, with TRBD2 identical over 10 bases. Losses at the gene ends were 4 bases for V and 2 bases for J; bases not matched to a gene: 5. The CDR3 runs 15 residues. Germline V gives CDR1 SGDLS, CDR2 YYNGEE. CDR3 sequence: CASSTGLAVQETQYF. The CDR3 region has the DNA TGTGCCAGCAGCACCGGACTAGCGGTTCAAGAGACCCAGTACTTC. The variable domain in full, completed from reference TRBV9 and TRBJ2-5, reads DSGVTQTPKHLITATGQRVTLRCSPRSGDLSVYWYQQSLDQGLQFLIQYYNGEERAKGNILERFSAQQFPDLHSELNLSSLELGDSALYFCASSTGLAVQETQYFGPGTRLLVL.

This clone appeared a single time. The chain employs TRBV3-1 (or the pseudogene TRBV3-2) and TRBJ2-1; 11 bases are shared with TRBD2. Per germline, CDR1 LGHDT and CDR2 YNNKEL (reference sequence). The CDR3 runs 16 residues. The V and J ends lost 2 bases and 9 bases, in that order; junction bases with no gene match: 9. In DNA, the CDR3 is TGTGCCAGCAGCCAAAAAATAGCGGGGGGGCCGGTTGAGCAGTTCTTC. Amino acids: CASSQKIAGGPVEQFF.

V and J are TRBV11-2 and TRBJ2-7; D uncertain. The CDR3 is 15 amino acids. Germline values: CDR1 SGHAT, CDR2 FQNNGV. The germline V and J ends were trimmed by 4 bases and 3 bases, with 16 bases remaining between them. The CDR3 loop is CASSSNSMGYYEQYF. The DNA for the CDR3 is TGTGCCAGCAGCTCCAACTCAATGGGCTACTACGAGCAGTACTTC.